This T cell receptor (beta chain) is drawn from a study of blood T cell repertoires in COVID-19. Study-level information: Collection of acute and convalescent COVID-19 samples took place in the United States, Italy and Spain. Sources were T cells, B-cell-depleted T cells, or PBMCs; the material itself was cDNA or gDNA.

Authors' processing steps: Researchers report that nucleated cell counts were estimated from reference gene primer amplification. Profiled with immunoSEQ multiplex PCR; TCRdb holds only in-frame clones, not every one. Clonal size and the V and J genes are those of that table, whereas D and trimming came from the DNA. In the table there are approximately 180,000 clones, 90% of which are singletons. The germline gives CDR1 MDHEN, CDR2 SYDVKM. Germline trimming cut 7 bases from V and 4 bases from J; bases unmatched to any gene: 7. CDR3 length: 15 residues. V is TRBV28 and J is TRBJ1-2, with 12 bases lining up with TRBD1. This TCR was sampled from a man aged 50-60 years with acute or convalescent COVID-19. Sequences were obtained from peripheral blood. CDR3 protein: CASTLGTGGIYGYTF. The CDR3 bases are TGTGCCAGCACCCTCGGGACAGGGGGCATCTATGGCTACACCTTC.